This T cell receptor (beta chain) appears in the sequencing data of a study of tumor-infiltrating lymphocytes in oesophageal squamous cell carcinoma. The sample holds many counts of this clonotype. J lost 5 bases, V lost 6 bases, and 11 bases had no gene match. This CDR3 comprises 15 residues. Germline CDR1 reads SGHRS; CDR2 reads YFSETQ. TCRdb reprocessed the PCR reads with MiXCR, giving one entry per CDR3 protein. The data contain 15,000 to 25,000 distinct CDR3 sequences, about two fifths of them singletons. The source is a male donor with esophageal squamous cell carcinoma. Source material: normal esophageal tissue next to the tumor. The chain recombines TRBV5-1 with TRBJ2-5; 9 bases agree with TRBD2. CDR3 coding DNA: TGCGCCAGCACGGATCGAGCGGGAGGAACGGAGACCCAGTACTTC. Translation gives CASTDRAGGTETQYF.